The 32 T cell receptor beta chains presented below share a single source sample, sequenced in a study of control samples from healthy donors and cancer patients. Clones were sequenced by immunoSEQ multiplex PCR, and TCRdb holds only the in-frame ones, with some missing. This table has about 120,000 clones, 80% to 90% appearing once. Material for sequencing was blood. These receptors were taken from a man aged 30 to 39 in good health.

This clone was observed a single time. This chain uses TRBV5-1 with TRBJ2-3, with D hard to call. This CDR3 is 13 amino acids long. The germline CDR1 and CDR2 sequences are SGHRS and YFSETQ. The ends were cut back, 2 bases at V and 1 base at J, with 5 bases in the middle. The CDR3 region has the DNA TGCGCCAGCAGCTTACAACGCACAGATACGCAGTATTTT. It yields the protein CASSLQRTDTQYF. The whole variable domain, remainder taken from reference TRBV5-1 and TRBJ2-3, is KAGVTQTPRYLIKTRGQQVTLSCSPISGHRSVSWYQQTPGQGLQFLFEYFSETQRNKGNFPGRFSGRQFSNSRSEMNVSTLELGDSALYLCASSLQRTDTQYFGPGTRLTVL.

The gene calls are TRBV12-3 or TRBV12-4 and TRBJ1-1; TRBD1 matches 7 bases. Trimming at V came to 6 bases and at J to 4 bases, leaving 2 bases not matched to a gene. The length of the CDR3 is 12 residues. The CDR3 sequence: CASSRQGTEAFF. CDR3 bases: TGTGCCAGCAGCAGACAGGGCACTGAAGCTTTCTTT.

The chain recombines TRBV3-1 (or the pseudogene TRBV3-2) with TRBJ2-3; D unclear. Germline CDR1 reads LGHDT; CDR2 reads YNNKEL (reference sequence). This CDR3 has 12 amino acids. V dropped 4 bases and J dropped 5 bases, with 7 bases sitting between them. The CDR3, as DNA: TGTGCCAGCAGCCGATATAAAGATACGCAGTATTTT. Its translation: CASSRYKDTQYF.

This clone was counted a single time. The V call is TRBV15, the J call TRBJ1-1; D is uncertain. The germline CDR1 and CDR2 sequences are LNHNV and YYDKDF (reference sequence). Trimming removed 0 bases at V and 1 base at J, with 6 bases between. The CDR3 contains 14 residues. CDR3 residues: CATSREVGNTEAFF. CDR3 sequence (DNA): TGTGCCACCAGCAGAGAAGTAGGGAACACTGAAGCTTTCTTT.

The CDR3: CASSPPPGFPHQPQHF. CDR3 nucleotide sequence: TGTGCCAGCTCACCACCGCCAGGGTTCCCTCATCAGCCCCAGCATTTT. The chain couples TRBV18 to TRBJ1-5; perhaps TRBD1 as D (5 bases). The CDR3 spans 16 residues. V lost 0 bases and J 5 bases, leaving 14 bases between the germline ends. The germline gives CDR1 KGHSH, CDR2 LQKENI.

This clone was counted a single time. The chain carries TRBV25-1 and TRBJ1-1; D is unclear. The germline V gene has CDR1 MGHDK and CDR2 SYGVNS. Trimming cost V 3 bases and J 0 bases, with 8 bases left between them. CDR3 length: 14 amino acids. The chain's CDR3 is CASSDDVLNTEAFF. Here the CDR3 DNA reads TGTGCCAGCAGTGACGACGTGCTGAACACTGAAGCTTTCTTT.

The chain recombines TRBV12-3 or TRBV12-4 with TRBJ2-7; no clear D. The CDR3 is made up of 12 amino acids. Trimming took 0 bases from V and 7 from J, leaving 7 bases between them. The DNA for the CDR3 is TGTGCCAGCAGTTTAGCGTCGAATGAGCAGTACTTC. Translated: CASSLASNEQYF.

This clone was observed once. The chain employs TRBV7-9 and TRBJ2-5, with D maybe TRBD2 (5 bases). Germline assignment: CDR1 SEHNR and CDR2 FQNEAQ (reference sequence). CDR3 length: 16 residues. V dropped 1 base and J dropped 2 bases, with 14 bases sitting between them. This CDR3 reads CASSLELLASQETQYF. CDR3 coding DNA: TGTGCCAGCAGCTTAGAGTTGTTAGCGAGTCAAGAGACCCAGTACTTC.

As concerns this clone: Other DNA sequences in this sample translate to the same CDR3. The V gene is TRBV7-2, the J gene TRBJ1-5; D not certain. Per the germline V gene, CDR1 is SGHTA and CDR2 is FQGNSA. The CDR3 is 14 amino acids. The germline V and J ends were trimmed by 1 base and 1 base, with 5 bases remaining between them. The chain's CDR3 is CASSLGQSNQPQHF. In nucleotides, the CDR3 is TGTGCCAGCAGCTTAGGGCAGAGCAATCAGCCCCAGCATTTT.

The J gene is TRBJ1-2, the V gene TRBV29-1, with 8 bases aligning to TRBD1. Germline V CDR1 and CDR2: SQVTM, ANQGSEA. The V gene end was trimmed by 4 bases and the J gene end by 5 bases; junction bases not matched to a gene: 6. CDR3 size: 13 residues. The CDR3 DNA reads as TGCAGCGTTGGGACAGGGACGGGGTATGGCTACACCTTC. Translation: CSVGTGTGYGYTF.

This chain links TRBV5-1 with TRBJ2-2; D is possibly TRBD1 (5 bases). Between the trimmed V and J ends, which lost 1 base and 7 bases, there was a span of 17 bases. Germline-derived CDR1 and CDR2 are SGHRS and YFSETQ. This CDR3 contains 16 residues. CDR3 region: CASSLKEPGLVGELFF. The CDR3 DNA follows: TGCGCCAGCAGCTTGAAGGAGCCAGGGTTGGTCGGGGAGCTGTTTTTT.

The chain carries TRBV24-1 and TRBJ2-7, with 9 positions matching TRBD1. With V trimmed by 3 bases and J by 6 bases, 5 bases remained unmatched. The CDR3 has 14 amino acids. Per the germline V gene, CDR1 is KGHDR and CDR2 is SFDVKD. Here the CDR3 reads CATSDGTGNREQYF. The DNA for the CDR3 is TGTGCCACCAGTGATGGGACAGGGAATCGCGAGCAGTACTTC.

The chain recombines TRBV4-1 with TRBJ2-1, with 11 bases fitting TRBD2. The germline gives CDR1 MGHRA, CDR2 YSYEKL. V lost 1 base and J lost 7; bases outside the gene matches: 3. The CDR3 runs 15 residues. The CDR3 DNA is TGCGCCAGCAGCCAAGTCCCTAGCGGGGGGAATGAGCAGTTCTTC. Protein product: CASSQVPSGGNEQFF.

The chain carries TRBV25-1 and TRBJ1-2; D is uncertain. Trimming took off 0 bases at V and 3 bases at J, with 8 bases between the two ends. The CDR3 totals 14 residues. The germline CDR1 and CDR2 sequences are MGHDK and SYGVNS. Here the CDR3 DNA reads TGTGCCAGCAGTGAATACGGCAGCCACTATGGCTACACCTTC. Protein: CASSEYGSHYGYTF.

The rearrangement uses TRBV9 and TRBJ2-2; possible D gene TRBD2, 5 bases. The CDR3 covers 14 residues. Germline loops: CDR1 SGDLS, CDR2 YYNGEE. V was pared by 3 bases and J by 1 base, with 7 bases between. CDR3 DNA sequence: TGTGCCAGCAGCGGACGGGGGAACACCGGGGAGCTGTTTTTT. This encodes CASSGRGNTGELFF.

The rearrangement joins TRBV19 to TRBJ1-2; maybe TRBD1 (5 bases). CDR3 size: 15 residues. V was shortened by 2 bases and J by 8 bases, with 18 bases between the two germline ends. The germline CDR1 and CDR2 sequences are LNHDA and SQIVND (reference sequence). The CDR3 loop is CASSITPDTARGYTF. The CDR3 DNA reads as TGTGCCAGTAGTATAACCCCGGACACCGCCAGGGGCTACACCTTC.

The V gene is TRBV30, the J gene TRBJ2-7, with 11 bases identical to TRBD2. This CDR3 is built from 17 residues. V trimming: 3 bases; J trimming: 4 bases; junction bases outside the gene matches: 14. Germline CDR1 and CDR2: GTSNPN and SVGIG (reference sequence). CDR3 sequence: CAWSLILTSGALYEQYV. In DNA form, the CDR3 reads TGTGCCTGGAGCCTAATTTTGACTAGCGGGGCACTGTACGAGCAGTACGTC.

The genes are TRBV7-9 and TRBJ1-3, with a possible D match to TRBD1 (6 bases). Germline CDR1 is SEHNR and CDR2 is FQNEAQ (reference sequence). Trimming left V 3 bases short and J 4 bases short, with 13 bases between. This CDR3 contains 15 residues. The CDR3 bases are TGTGCCAGCAGCTTGGGGACACAGCCAGGAAACACCATATATTTT. Translating it yields CASSLGTQPGNTIYF.

In DNA, the CDR3 is TGTGCCAGCAGCCGCTCAGGTTCCTCCTACGAGCAGTACTTC. Translated, it gives CASSRSGSSYEQYF. The chain uses TRBV7-2 and TRBJ2-7; D ambiguous. The V end was cut by 5 bases, the J end by 0 bases, with 11 bases between. The germline V gene has CDR1 SGHTA and CDR2 FQGNSA. The CDR3 is 14 residues long.

In nucleotides, the CDR3 is TGCGCCAGCAGCTTGACAGGGGGCACTGAAGCTTTCTTT. It codes for CASSLTGGTEAFF. The chain employs TRBV5-1 and TRBJ1-1; 8 bases match TRBD1. Per germline, CDR1 SGHRS and CDR2 YFSETQ. The V segment lost 1 base and the J segment 4 bases; nucleotides outside the gene matches: 0. This CDR3 is built from 13 residues.

V is TRBV18 and J is TRBJ1-3; D is perhaps TRBD1 (5 bases). This CDR3 has 15 residues. V gave up 4 bases and J gave up 0 bases, with 10 bases separating them. Germline V gene data show CDR1 as KGHSH and CDR2 as LQKENI. CDR3 DNA: TGTGCCAGCTCACGAGGGACCGACTCTGGAAACACCATATATTTT. Translating it yields CASSRGTDSGNTIYF.

V gene TRBV30 combines with J gene TRBJ2-3, with 7 nucleotides matching TRBD2. CDR1 is GTSNPN, CDR2 SVGIG, per germline (reference sequence). After removal of 2 bases from V and 6 bases from J, the junction contained 2 bases not matched to a gene. The CDR3 runs 12 residues. This chain's CDR3 is CAWSSGRDTQYF. In DNA form, the CDR3 reads TGTGCCTGGAGTTCCGGGAGGGATACGCAGTATTTT.

The CDR3 DNA follows: TGTGCCAGCTCACCATACAGGGACACCGGGGAGCTGTTTTTT. Translated, it gives CASSPYRDTGELFF. V is TRBV18 and J is TRBJ2-2, with TRBD1 as a possible D gene (6 bases). The germline V gene has CDR1 KGHSH and CDR2 LQKENI. This CDR3 contains 14 residues. V dropped 2 bases and J dropped 3 bases, with 7 bases sitting between them.

In nucleotides, the CDR3 is TGTGCCAGTAGGTCGGAAGGACAGGGGGCTGGAAACACCATATATTTT. It translates to CASRSEGQGAGNTIYF. This chain uses TRBV19 with TRBJ1-3, with TRBD1 matching over 10 bases. This CDR3 is built from 16 residues. The ends lost 6 bases at V and 2 bases at J; junction bases unmatched: 7. From germline, CDR1 is LNHDA and CDR2 SQIVND (reference sequence).

The table lists this clone with a few counts. The chain joins TRBV5-4 to TRBJ1-5; D call uncertain. This CDR3 spans 14 amino acids. The germline V gene has CDR1 SGHNT and CDR2 YYREEE (reference sequence). The V end lost 7 bases, the J end lost 2 bases, and 13 bases lay between the germline ends. This chain's CDR3 is CASARGRGNQPQHF. The CDR3 DNA reads TGTGCCAGCGCCAGAGGTAGGGGCAATCAGCCCCAGCATTTT.

The V and J genes are TRBV3-1 (or the pseudogene TRBV3-2) and TRBJ1-2; D is unclear. Germline V gene lookup returns CDR1 LGHDT and CDR2 YNNKEL (reference sequence). V was trimmed by 1 base and J by 7 bases, leaving 16 bases between them. CDR3 size: 15 residues. CDR3 DNA sequence: TGTGCCAGCAGCCAAGTACAGCCAGGAGTCGGTGGCTACACCTTC. It codes for CASSQVQPGVGGYTF.

J is TRBJ1-4 and V is TRBV10-1; no definite D call. The CDR3 totals 14 residues. Germline lookup yields CDR1 WNHNN and CDR2 SYGVQD (reference sequence). Deletions cut 4 bases from V and 5 bases from J, with 11 bases between. The CDR3 reads CASSAGDSNEKLFF. Here the CDR3 DNA reads TGCGCCAGCAGTGCCGGGGATTCCAATGAAAAACTGTTTTTT.

The chain has TRBV12-3 or TRBV12-4 and TRBJ1-1; no clear D gene. Trimming cost V 7 bases and J 3 bases, with 12 bases left between them. The CDR3 loop spans 13 amino acids. CDR3: CASKKDHYTEAFF. The CDR3 nucleotides are TGTGCCAGCAAAAAAGACCACTACACTGAAGCTTTCTTT.

This CDR3 reads CVRRLIRDRGNGYTF. CDR3 in DNA: TGTGTCAGAAGGTTAATTCGGGACAGAGGGAATGGCTACACCTTC. The genes are TRBV7-5 and TRBJ1-2; TRBD1, the table's D call, was not compared with the DNA. TRBV7-5 has pseudogene status. This CDR3 has 15 residues.

The gene calls are TRBV11-3 and TRBJ2-2; D call uncertain. The CDR3 length is 14 residues. Trimming took off 0 bases at V and 5 bases at J, with 7 bases between the two ends. CDR1 and CDR2 from the germline V gene are SGHNT and YENEEA. The DNA for the CDR3 is TGTGCCAGCAGCTTAGATCAAGGAACCGGGGAGCTGTTTTTT. It encodes CASSLDQGTGELFF. The variable domain in full, with the rest retrieved from reference TRBV11-3 and TRBJ2-2, is EAGVVQSPRYKIIEKKQPVAFWCNPISGHNTLYWYLQNLGQGPELLIRYENEEAVDDSQLPKDRFSAERLKGVDSTLKIQPAELGDSAVYLCASSLDQGTGELFFGEGSRLTVL.

The genes are TRBV2 and TRBJ1-6; D unclear. The CDR3 is 14 residues long. V dropped 0 bases and J dropped 14 bases, with 14 bases sitting between them. CDR1 is SNHLY, CDR2 FYNNEI, per germline. The CDR3: CASSEAGPNLSLHF. Here the CDR3 DNA reads TGTGCCAGCAGTGAAGCTGGACCCAACCTGTCCCTCCACTTT.

The chain couples TRBV18 to TRBJ2-7; the match to TRBD1 covers 12 bases. This CDR3 region has 15 residues. With 3 bases clipped from V and 6 bases from J, the junction kept 6 bases outside the gene matches. Germline V gene lookup returns CDR1 KGHSH and CDR2 LQKENI. The CDR3 DNA reads as TGTGCCAGCTCACCGCCGGGACAGGGGGCTCTCGAGCAGTACTTC. It yields the protein CASSPPGQGALEQYF.